A selection of T cell receptor beta chains follows, all from one sample in a study of T cells in Graves' hyperthyroidism and ophthalmopathy. TCRdb redid the calling of the multiplex PCR reads with MiXCR, one entry per CDR3 protein. Counted here are about 530,000 distinct CDR3 sequences, 17% occurring once; the ten biggest clones make up 17%. Sequences were obtained from blood. All receptors derive from a woman aged 18-30 years with Graves' ophthalmopathy. Both conserved end residues are part of each CDR3. Fields, in order: D gene, J gene, clone size, V gene, CDR3 DNA, CDR3 protein. D genes are given only for firm matches. Clone size, where shown, is once, few, many, or a class for clones that have expanded.

d_call: NA; j_call: TRBJ2-7; clone_size: few; v_call: TRBV4-1; cdr3_nt: TGCGCCAGCAGCCTCCAGGGGCGTAGCTTAGGCGAGCAGTACTTC; cdr3_aa: CASSLQGRSLGEQYF
d_call: NA; j_call: TRBJ2-1; clone_size: few; v_call: TRBV2; cdr3_nt: TGTGCCAGCAGTGAACGACAGATGGGGAACAATGAGCAGTTCTTC; cdr3_aa: CASSERQMGNNEQFF
d_call: NA; j_call: TRBJ1-2; clone_size: NA; v_call: TRBV25-1; cdr3_nt: TGTGCCAGCAGTGACAGGCGGGTTTTGGATTATGGCTACACCTTC; cdr3_aa: CASSDRRVLDYGYTF
d_call: NA; j_call: TRBJ1-1; clone_size: many; v_call: TRBV20-1; cdr3_nt: TGCAGTGCTACGGACACCTACAACGCTGAAGCTTTCTTT; cdr3_aa: CSATDTYNAEAFF
d_call: NA; j_call: TRBJ1-5; clone_size: many; v_call: TRBV15; cdr3_nt: TGTGCCACCAGCAGAGATCTGGAGGGAAGTCAGCCCCAGCATTTT; cdr3_aa: CATSRDLEGSQPQHF
d_call: NA; j_call: TRBJ2-1; clone_size: NA; v_call: TRBV28; cdr3_nt: TGTGCCAGCAGCTTCCTGGACAGTTCATACGGGGATGAGCAGTTCTTC; cdr3_aa: CASSFLDSSYGDEQFF
d_call: NA; j_call: TRBJ1-5; clone_size: once; v_call: TRBV6-1; cdr3_nt: TGTGCCAGCAGCCCGACAGGCGCTGGGCAGCCCCAGCATTTT; cdr3_aa: CASSPTGAGQPQHF
d_call: TRBD1; j_call: TRBJ1-2; clone_size: many; v_call: TRBV3-1; cdr3_nt: TGTGCCAGCAGCCGATACCCGGGACAGGGGCAATTTGGCTACACCTTC; cdr3_aa: CASSRYPGQGQFGYTF
d_call: TRBD1; j_call: TRBJ1-2; clone_size: NA; v_call: TRBV19; cdr3_nt: TGTGCCAGTAGCGTACAGGGGGCTGACTATGGCTACACCTTC; cdr3_aa: CASSVQGADYGYTF
d_call: NA; j_call: TRBJ1-2; clone_size: many; v_call: TRBV29-1; cdr3_nt: TGCAGCGTTGATTGGGTTATGGGTGGCTACACCTTC; cdr3_aa: CSVDWVMGGYTF
d_call: NA; j_call: TRBJ2-5; clone_size: few; v_call: TRBV15; cdr3_nt: TGTGCCACCAGCAGAGATGTTACGGCAGTCCAAGAGACCCAGTACTTC; cdr3_aa: CATSRDVTAVQETQYF
d_call: TRBD1; j_call: TRBJ2-7; clone_size: NA; v_call: TRBV20-1; cdr3_nt: TGCAGTGCTAGTGGGGACAGCGGAGAGCAGTACTTC; cdr3_aa: CSASGDSGEQYF
d_call: NA; j_call: TRBJ1-5; clone_size: NA; v_call: TRBV28; cdr3_nt: TGTGCCAGCAGTTTCGGTGGTACAGCGAATCAGCCCCAGCATTTT; cdr3_aa: CASSFGGTANQPQHF
d_call: TRBD1; j_call: TRBJ1-2; clone_size: many; v_call: TRBV28; cdr3_nt: TGTGCCAGCAGGAAGACAGGGCTCGGCTATGGCTACACCTTC; cdr3_aa: CASRKTGLGYGYTF
d_call: TRBD2; j_call: TRBJ2-3; clone_size: NA; v_call: TRBV28; cdr3_nt: TGTGCCAGCAGTCGAGATGTTAGCGGGAGGGCCGCAGATACGCAGTATTTT; cdr3_aa: CASSRDVSGRAADTQYF
d_call: TRBD1; j_call: TRBJ1-5; clone_size: NA; v_call: TRBV19; cdr3_nt: TGTGCCAGTAGTATTAACAGGGGGAATCAGCCCCAGCATTTT; cdr3_aa: CASSINRGNQPQHF
d_call: NA; j_call: TRBJ1-2; clone_size: few; v_call: TRBV6-2/TRBV6-3; cdr3_nt: TGTGCCAGCTCCCGTGGGGGGCCACTCTATGGCTACACCTTC; cdr3_aa: CASSRGGPLYGYTF
d_call: NA; j_call: TRBJ1-5; clone_size: many; v_call: TRBV30; cdr3_nt: TGTGCCTGGACCGGCGACGGGGGCAATCAGCCCCAGCATTTT; cdr3_aa: CAWTGDGGNQPQHF
d_call: NA; j_call: TRBJ2-2; clone_size: few; v_call: TRBV30; cdr3_nt: TGTGCCTGGAGTGACGTCGGGGAGCTGTTTTTT; cdr3_aa: CAWSDVGELFF
d_call: TRBD2; j_call: TRBJ2-6; clone_size: few; v_call: TRBV12-3/TRBV12-4; cdr3_nt: TGTGCCAGCAAGGGACCTAGCGGGAGGCTACCGGCCAACTCTGGGGCCAACGTCCTGACTTTC; cdr3_aa: CASKGPSGRLPANSGANVLTF
d_call: NA; j_call: TRBJ1-3; clone_size: many; v_call: TRBV30; cdr3_nt: TGTGCCTGGACGAGGGCTGGGGGAAACACCATATATTTT; cdr3_aa: CAWTRAGGNTIYF
d_call: TRBD1; j_call: TRBJ2-5; clone_size: many; v_call: TRBV7-9; cdr3_nt: TGTGCCAGCAGCCCCTACGATGGGACAGTCCAAGAGACCCAGTACTTC; cdr3_aa: CASSPYDGTVQETQYF
d_call: NA; j_call: TRBJ1-6; clone_size: NA; v_call: TRBV12-3/TRBV12-4; cdr3_nt: TGTGCCAGCCAGCGAGGACGAACGACACCCCTCCACTTT; cdr3_aa: CASQRGRTTPLHF
d_call: TRBD1; j_call: TRBJ2-2; clone_size: few; v_call: TRBV7-3; cdr3_nt: TGTGCCAGCGGCCGACAGGGGGTCAACGGGGAGCTGTTTTTT; cdr3_aa: CASGRQGVNGELFF
d_call: NA; j_call: TRBJ2-4; clone_size: many; v_call: TRBV2; cdr3_nt: TGTGCCAGCAGCGCAGGCATTCAGTACTTC; cdr3_aa: CASSAGIQYF